Below are 14 T cell receptor beta chains sequenced from a single sample in a study of T-cell memory formation after mild COVID-19 (dated by TCRdb to the early 2020s). The library was built by means of 5' RACE. Sequencing used an Illumina NovaSeq 6000. TCRdb trimmed public reads at Q25 via fastp, called clones via MiXCR and kept in-frame beta chains. Entries that share a CDR3 protein sequence are merged under the most common genes and DNA. The sample records about 450,000 distinct CDR3 sequences, about 25% of which are singletons. The biggest ten clones account for over 10% of the sample. What was sequenced was PBMCs or a T cell subset sorted from them (not recorded which). The receptors were gathered from an adult woman who had mild COVID-19 (a few samples of this study predate the infection). The sample titles of this study are shuffled in the database, so cell type and time point are left out; the donor was told from shared clones.

This clonotype came up a few times. The chain employs TRBV4-3 and TRBJ2-7; possible D gene TRBD1, 5 bases. The germline V gene has CDR1 LGHNA and CDR2 YSLEER. The V end was cut by 0 bases, the J end by 0 bases, with 18 bases between. CDR3 length: 18 residues. This CDR3 is CASSQDDKRGPLSYEQYF. DNA for the CDR3: TGCGCCAGCAGCCAAGATGATAAAAGGGGTCCCCTCTCCTACGAGCAGTACTTC.

A few counts support this clonotype. The genes are TRBV6-2 or TRBV6-3 and TRBJ2-7; weak D call: TRBD2 (7 bases). This CDR3 is 16 amino acids long. V was pared by 2 bases and J by 6 bases, with 20 bases between. Germline V gives CDR1 MNHEY, CDR2 SVGEGT. CDR3 nucleotide sequence: TGTGCCAGCAGTTACCCGGTGGGGGGGCTTCTTGGCGAGCAGTACTTC. It encodes CASSYPVGGLLGEQYF.

Note on this clonotype: This may stem from a read error, because a much larger clone lies one nucleotide away. CDR3 protein: CATSGFNTEAFF. In nucleotides, the CDR3 is TGTGCCACCAGTGGGTTCAACACTGAAGCTTTCTTT. The rearrangement links TRBV24-1 to TRBJ1-1, with D uncertain. CDR1 and CDR2 (germline): KGHDR, SFDVKD. V was cut by 5 bases and J by 2 bases, with 5 bases left in between. The CDR3 has 12 residues.

This clonotype was recorded at least ten times. J is TRBJ2-5 and V is TRBV12-3 or TRBV12-4, with 7 bases fitting TRBD1. The CDR3 sequence is 14 residues long. V trimming: 6 bases; J trimming: 5 bases; junction bases outside the gene matches: 9. The CDR3 protein is CASSPTGVVETQYF. The CDR3 DNA sequence: TGTGCCAGCAGCCCAACAGGGGTGGTGGAGACCCAGTACTTC.

This rearrangement joins TRBV9 to TRBJ2-2; TRBD2 is a possible D gene (6 bases). The CDR3 runs to 17 residues. Germline-derived CDR1 and CDR2 are SGDLS and YYNGEE. V lost 0 bases and J lost 3, with 15 bases in between. The CDR3 region has the DNA TGTGCCAGCAGCGTAGTACCGGGGGTGCGGTACACCGGGGAGCTGTTTTTT. Translation gives CASSVVPGVRYTGELFF.

The sample holds a few counts of this clonotype. The V and J genes are TRBV4-1 and TRBJ2-5; D may be TRBD1 or TRBD2 (5 bases each). Germline assignment: CDR1 MGHRA and CDR2 YSYEKL. V gave up 4 bases and J gave up 2 bases, with 8 bases separating them. The CDR3 sequence is 13 residues long. CDR3 loop: CASSRGIQETQYF. In DNA, the CDR3 is TGCGCCAGCAGCCGGGGGATTCAAGAGACCCAGTACTTC.

V is TRBV12-3 or TRBV12-4 and J is TRBJ1-1; 8 nucleotides align to TRBD1. V trimming: 3 bases; J trimming: 10 bases; junction bases outside the gene matches: 4. This CDR3 is 12 amino acids long. CDR3 nucleotides: TGTGCCAGCAGTTTTCAGGGGGCGGCAGCTTTCTTT. It specifies CASSFQGAAAFF.

This clonotype was picked up a small number of times. The chain uses TRBV9 and TRBJ2-5; 9 bases are shared with TRBD2. CDR3 length equals 17 residues. Germline-derived CDR1 and CDR2 are SGDLS and YYNGEE. Trimming removed 4 bases from V and 4 bases from J; junction bases left unmatched: 14. The CDR3 reads CASSLLGLAGVPETQYF. The DNA for the CDR3 is TGTGCCAGCAGCCTACTAGGCTTAGCGGGAGTCCCAGAGACCCAGTACTTC.

The chain carries TRBV29-1 and TRBJ2-7; 9 nucleotides match TRBD1. V shed 7 bases and J 1 base; nucleotides not matched to a gene: 5. This CDR3 has 13 residues. The germline gives CDR1 SQVTM, CDR2 ANQGSEA. The CDR3 region is CSAGTGTSYEQYF. CDR3 DNA sequence: TGCAGCGCAGGGACAGGGACTTCCTACGAGCAGTACTTC.

This clonotype was recorded a few times. J is TRBJ2-1 and V is TRBV5-1, with 7 nucleotides matching TRBD2. This CDR3 spans 12 amino acids. The germline V gene has CDR1 SGHRS and CDR2 YFSETQ. The junction had 6 bases not matched to a gene; V was cut back by 5 bases and J by 10 bases. Written as DNA, the CDR3 is TGCGCCAGCAGACCTGGACTAGAGGAGCAGTTCTTC. Translating it yields CASRPGLEEQFF.

The rearrangement links TRBV25-1 to TRBJ1-1; D remains ambiguous. This CDR3 is 15 amino acids long. Trimming removed 4 bases from V and 0 bases from J, with 12 bases in between. The germline CDR1 and CDR2 sequences are MGHDK and SYGVNS. Here the CDR3 DNA reads TGTGCCAGCAGTGTTCAGACACGCCTGAACACTGAAGCTTTCTTT. Amino acid sequence: CASSVQTRLNTEAFF.

The J gene is TRBJ2-5, the V gene TRBV7-8; 10 bases fit TRBD2. Germline V gene sequence: CDR1 SGHVS, CDR2 FQNEAQ. The CDR3 is 16 amino acids. V lost 5 bases to trimming and J lost 3 bases; unmatched junction nucleotides: 9. The CDR3 region is CASSPVAGGLKETQYF. CDR3 nucleotide sequence: TGTGCCAGCAGCCCGGTAGCGGGAGGCCTAAAAGAGACCCAGTACTTC.

V and J are TRBV9 and TRBJ2-7; TRBD2 agrees at 8 bases. The germline V gene has CDR1 SGDLS and CDR2 YYNGEE. V trimming: 3 bases; J trimming: 0 bases; junction bases outside the gene matches: 8. The CDR3 is made up of 16 amino acids. CDR3 sequence reads: CASSASSSGRSYEQYF. The CDR3 DNA reads TGTGCCAGCAGCGCCTCGTCTAGCGGGCGCTCCTACGAGCAGTACTTC. The whole variable domain, remainder taken from reference TRBV9 and TRBJ2-7, is DSGVTQTPKHLITATGQRVTLRCSPRSGDLSVYWYQQSLDQGLQFLIQYYNGEERAKGNILERFSAQQFPDLHSELNLSSLELGDSALYFCASSASSSGRSYEQYFGPGTRLTVT.

A few counts support this clonotype. The chain combines TRBV5-1 with TRBJ2-7; either TRBD1 or TRBD2 may supply D (5 bases each). Trimming shortened V by 4 bases and J by 7 bases, and 15 bases separated the two germline ends. The CDR3 totals 13 residues. The germline V gene encodes CDR1 SGHRS and CDR2 YFSETQ. CDR3 coding DNA: TGCGCCAGCAGCCCTCGGGACCGCTCGGAGCAGTACTTC. It encodes CASSPRDRSEQYF.